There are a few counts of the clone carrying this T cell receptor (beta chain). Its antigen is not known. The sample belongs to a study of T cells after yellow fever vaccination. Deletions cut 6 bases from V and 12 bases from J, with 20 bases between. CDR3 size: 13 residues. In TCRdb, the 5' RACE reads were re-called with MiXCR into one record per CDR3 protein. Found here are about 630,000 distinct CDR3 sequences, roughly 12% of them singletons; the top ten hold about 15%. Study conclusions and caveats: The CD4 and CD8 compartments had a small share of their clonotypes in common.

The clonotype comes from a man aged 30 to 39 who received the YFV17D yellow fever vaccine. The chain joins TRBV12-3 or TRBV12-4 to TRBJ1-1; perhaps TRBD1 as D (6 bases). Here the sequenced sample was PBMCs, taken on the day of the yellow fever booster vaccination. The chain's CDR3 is CASSFTGLGLTFF. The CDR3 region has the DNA TGTGCCAGCAGCTTCACAGGGTTGGGTTTGACTTTCTTT.